A single sample gave rise to the 8 T cell receptor beta chains below, sequenced in a study of shared clonotypes between healthy human individuals. Naive CD8 cells lacked CD45RO, underwent positive selection for CCR7 and left out terminally differentiated effector memory CD45RA+ cells. The repertoire was sequenced with immunoSEQ multiplex PCR; TCRdb's copy has only in-frame clones and lacks some. This table holds nearly 600,000 clones, less than 97% found once. The sample comprised naive CD8+ T cells sorted from blood. The receptors stem from a woman under 40 in good health.

J is TRBJ2-7 and V is TRBV5-3, with 9 bases lining up with TRBD1. TRBV5-3 is recorded as an ORF, its role being uncertain. J lost 3 bases, V lost 3 bases, and 4 bases had no gene match. This CDR3 has 14 residues. CDR3 DNA sequence: TGTGCCAGAAGCTGGGGGACAGGGCGCTACGAGCAGTACTTC. Its protein product is CARSWGTGRYEQYF.

The rearrangement joins TRBV4-1 to TRBJ2-7; perhaps D is TRBD1 or TRBD2 (5 bases each). Germline V gene lookup returns CDR1 MGHRA and CDR2 YSYEKL. CDR3 length: 17 residues. Trimming removed 4 bases from V and 2 bases from J, with 21 bases in between. CDR3 nucleotides: TGCGCCAGCAGCCCCGCTCCTGTTGGTCGGGGCGCCTACGAGCAGTACTTC. As protein: CASSPAPVGRGAYEQYF.

This chain joins TRBV28 and TRBJ2-3, with 9 nucleotides matching TRBD2. The CDR3 is 15 amino acids. Germline loops: CDR1 MDHEN, CDR2 SYDVKM. V lost 4 bases, J lost 2 bases, and 4 bases stayed unmatched. Written as DNA, the CDR3 is TGTGCCAGCAGTTACCTAGCGGGAATCACAGATACGCAGTATTTT. Residues: CASSYLAGITDTQYF. Full variable domain (outside the CDR3, taken from reference TRBV28 and TRBJ2-3): DVKVTQSSRYLVKRTGEKVFLECVQDMDHENMFWYRQDPGLGLRLIYFSYDVKMKEKGDIPEGYSVSREKKERFSLILESASTNQTSMYLCASSYLAGITDTQYFGPGTRLTVL.

The V gene is TRBV4-1, the J gene TRBJ2-7, with D unresolved. The V and J ends lost 0 bases and 3 bases respectively, with 9 bases between them. Germline CDR1 and CDR2: MGHRA and YSYEKL. This CDR3 comprises 14 residues. CDR3 sequence: CASSQDWVGYEQYF. The CDR3 coding sequence is TGCGCCAGCAGCCAAGATTGGGTGGGCTACGAGCAGTACTTC.

The rearrangement uses TRBV5-6 and TRBJ2-1, with D possibly matching TRBD1 (5 bases). The germline V gene encodes CDR1 SGHDT and CDR2 YYEEEE. The CDR3 contains 16 residues. Deletions cut 1 base from V and 0 bases from J, with 11 bases between. The CDR3, as DNA: TGTGCCAGCAGCTTGTGGGCCCAGGGCTCCTACAATGAGCAGTTCTTC. Amino acids: CASSLWAQGSYNEQFF. The full variable domain, with the rest looked up from reference TRBV5-6 and TRBJ2-1, is DAGVTQSPTHLIKTRGQQVTLRCSPKSGHDTVSWYQQALGQGPQFIFQYYEEEERQRGNFPDRFSGHQFPNYSSELNVNALLLGDSALYLCASSLWAQGSYNEQFFGPGTRLTVL.

V usage is TRBV9 and J usage is TRBJ2-5; 10 positions match TRBD1. Per the germline V gene, CDR1 is SGDLS and CDR2 is YYNGEE. The J segment lost 2 bases and the V segment lost 3 bases, leaving 7 bases of the junction unmatched. CDR3 size: 16 residues. CDR3 DNA: TGTGCCAGCAGCGCAAGACAGGGGGCAAATCAAGAGACCCAGTACTTC. Translation gives CASSARQGANQETQYF.

V gene TRBV27 combines with J gene TRBJ2-1; 10 bases align to TRBD2. Germline V CDR1 and CDR2: MNHEY, SMNVEV (reference sequence). After removal of 2 bases from V and 7 bases from J, the junction contained 5 bases not matched to a gene. The CDR3 covers 15 residues. CDR3 bases: TGTGCCAGCAGTTTAGGGGCTAGCGGGAGTAATGAGCAGTTCTTC. Amino acids: CASSLGASGSNEQFF.

The chain links TRBV4-1 to TRBJ2-7; 9 bases are shared with TRBD1. Losses at the gene ends were 1 base for V and 6 bases for J; bases not matched to a gene: 4. Germline V gene sequence: CDR1 MGHRA, CDR2 YSYEKL. This CDR3 is 14 amino acids long. The CDR3 is CASSQGQGEVEQYF. The DNA of the CDR3 is TGCGCCAGCAGCCAAGGACAGGGGGAGGTCGAGCAGTACTTC.